The 32 T cell receptor beta chains listed next were all sequenced from one sample in a study of blood T cell repertoires in COVID-19. Clones were sequenced by immunoSEQ multiplex PCR, and TCRdb holds only the in-frame ones, with some missing. In the table there are 300,000 to 500,000 clones, roughly 90% of which are singletons. The sequenced sample consisted of PBMCs or T cells enriched from blood (not recorded which). These receptors were obtained from a woman aged 25-40 years with acute COVID-19.

CDR3: CASSSNWRAEAYEQYF. The CDR3 nucleotides read TGCGCCAGCAGCTCAAACTGGCGGGCGGAAGCCTACGAGCAGTACTTC. The V and J genes are TRBV5-1 and TRBJ2-7; the D gene is possibly TRBD2 (5 bases). The CDR3 consists of 16 residues. Trimming left V 3 bases short and J 2 bases short, with 18 bases between. Looked up from germline, CDR1 is SGHRS and CDR2 is YFSETQ.

J is TRBJ2-2 and V is TRBV7-3, with D maybe TRBD2 (6 bases). This CDR3 is 15 amino acids long. V dropped 5 bases and J dropped 1 base, with 11 bases sitting between them. Germline V gene sequence: CDR1 SGHTA, CDR2 FQGTGA. Here the CDR3 reads CASSEIAVNTGELFF. Here the CDR3 DNA reads TGTGCCAGCAGCGAAATAGCGGTGAACACCGGGGAGCTGTTTTTT.

The genes are TRBV7-2 and TRBJ2-5; TRBD2 aligns across 13 bases. The CDR3 is 15 residues long. Germline V gives CDR1 SGHTA, CDR2 FQGNSA. V was clipped by 2 bases and J by 5 bases; unmatched bases: 2. CDR3 sequence reads: CASSLTSGGGETQYF. The CDR3 region has the DNA TGTGCCAGCAGCTTAACTAGCGGGGGGGGCGAGACCCAGTACTTC.

The chain carries TRBV19 and TRBJ2-7, with D hard to call. Germline-derived CDR1 and CDR2 are LNHDA and SQIVND (reference sequence). V lost 5 bases to trimming and J lost 0 bases, with 5 bases between them. This CDR3 has 12 amino acids. CDR3 region: CASSFLSYEQYF. As DNA, the CDR3 is TGTGCCAGTAGTTTCCTCTCCTACGAGCAGTACTTC.

This clone was counted between two and nine times. V gene TRBV6-6 combines with J gene TRBJ1-3; 7 bases are shared with TRBD1. Germline CDR1 is MNHNY and CDR2 is SVGAGI (reference sequence). Trimming removed 5 bases from V and 11 bases from J; junction bases left unmatched: 21. The CDR3 is 17 residues long. Here the CDR3 DNA reads TGTGCCAGCAGTCCGGACAGGAAGAGGCTTGGGTGGTCGGCCATATATTTT. Amino acids: CASSPDRKRLGWSAIYF.

The CDR3 nucleotides read TGCGCCAGCAGCCGAACGCGGGGACAGCCGGAGACCCAGTACTTC. It translates to CASSRTRGQPETQYF. The rearrangement joins TRBV4-1 to TRBJ2-5; the D gene is possibly TRBD1 (7 bases). The CDR3 has 15 residues. CDR1 is MGHRA and CDR2 is YSYEKL in the germline V gene. Trimming shortened V by 4 bases and J by 5 bases, and 17 bases separated the two germline ends.

The rearrangement uses TRBV19 and TRBJ2-5; no firm D call. V was trimmed by 1 base and J by 5 bases, leaving 11 bases between them. The CDR3 length is 14 residues. Looked up from germline, CDR1 is LNHDA and CDR2 is SQIVND (reference sequence). The CDR3 bases are TGTGCCAGTAGTATAGCCTTCAGTCAGGAGACCCAGTACTTC. Its protein product is CASSIAFSQETQYF.

V and J are TRBV4-1 and TRBJ2-5, with TRBD1 identical over 7 bases. The CDR3 extends over 15 amino acids. V lost 0 bases and J lost 2; bases outside the gene matches: 3. The germline CDR1 and CDR2 sequences are MGHRA and YSYEKL. The CDR3 coding sequence is TGCGCCAGCAGCCAAGATTCGGGACAGCAAGAGACCCAGTACTTC. Residues: CASSQDSGQQETQYF.

The J gene is TRBJ1-2, the V gene TRBV27; TRBD1 might be the D (5 bases). The germline CDR1 and CDR2 sequences are MNHEY and SMNVEV (reference sequence). The CDR3 consists of 15 residues. Trimming pared 1 base from V and 6 bases from J, leaving 15 bases between. The CDR3 reads CASSLLAGLGDGYTF. CDR3 DNA sequence: TGTGCCAGCAGTTTATTGGCAGGGCTAGGAGATGGCTACACCTTC.

The chain joins TRBV14 to TRBJ1-5; 7 nucleotides line up with TRBD1. The CDR3 runs 16 residues. Germline-derived CDR1 and CDR2 are SGHDN and FVKESK. V shed 4 bases, J shed 0 bases, and the junction held 6 bases outside the gene matches. CDR3 sequence: CASSRPGQNSNQPQHF. CDR3 nucleotides: TGTGCCAGCAGCCGGCCGGGACAGAATAGCAATCAGCCCCAGCATTTT.

This chain links TRBV5-3 with TRBJ1-5, with TRBD1 identical over 7 bases. TRBV5-3 has ORF status, its function being uncertain. The V segment lost 1 base and the J segment 7 bases; nucleotides outside the gene matches: 2. The CDR3 is 13 residues long. This chain's CDR3 is CARSLTGAQPQHF. CDR3 sequence (DNA): TGTGCCAGAAGCTTGACAGGGGCCCAGCCCCAGCATTTT.

V is TRBV27 and J is TRBJ1-6; D may be TRBD1 (5 bases). The germline V and J ends were trimmed by 6 bases and 9 bases, with 21 bases remaining between them. Germline V gene data show CDR1 as MNHEY and CDR2 as SMNVEV (reference sequence). This CDR3 region has 16 residues. The CDR3 loop reads CASRGSGERRGSPLHF. The CDR3 DNA sequence: TGTGCCAGCAGAGGATCCGGGGAGCGGAGGGGTTCACCCCTCCACTTT.

The V call is TRBV24-1, the J call TRBJ1-2; TRBD1 is a possible D gene (6 bases). The V gene's germline CDR1 is KGHDR and CDR2 SFDVKD. V lost 2 bases and J 4 bases, leaving 13 bases between the germline ends. This CDR3 is 15 amino acids long. The CDR3 reads CATSDSQGWAYGYTF. CDR3 sequence (DNA): TGTGCCACCAGTGATTCGCAGGGGTGGGCCTATGGCTACACCTTC.

The chain employs TRBV11-1 and TRBJ2-3; TRBD2 matches 7 bases. Germline V gene data show CDR1 as SGHAT and CDR2 as FQDESV (reference sequence). CDR3 length: 15 amino acids. V shed 2 bases, J shed 0 bases, and the junction held 2 bases outside the gene matches. In DNA form, the CDR3 reads TGTGCCAGCAGCTTAAGGCGGGGGAGCACAGATACGCAGTATTTT. Protein sequence: CASSLRRGSTDTQYF.

The chain uses TRBV28 and TRBJ1-3; no clear D. Germline CDR1 is MDHEN and CDR2 is SYDVKM. V dropped 5 bases and J dropped 1 base, with 6 bases sitting between them. This CDR3 spans 13 amino acids. CDR3 nucleotides: TGTGCCAGCAGTCCGTTTTCTGGAAACACCATATATTTT. It encodes CASSPFSGNTIYF.

This chain connects TRBV3-1 (or the pseudogene TRBV3-2) to TRBJ1-2; 10 bases are shared with TRBD1. The CDR3 is 18 amino acids. Unmatched junction bases numbered 17, after V lost 4 bases and J lost 6 bases. CDR1 LGHDT and CDR2 YNNKEL come from the germline V gene (reference sequence). CDR3 residues: CASSPPSRDRGIRDGYTF. CDR3 in DNA: TGTGCCAGCAGCCCTCCGTCCCGGGACAGGGGAATTAGGGATGGCTACACCTTC.

The chain recombines TRBV2 with TRBJ1-2; no reliable D call. The CDR3 loop spans 13 amino acids. The V end was cut by 10 bases, the J end by 0 bases, with 12 bases between. CDR1 is SNHLY, CDR2 FYNNEI, per germline. CDR3 sequence reads: CATTITANYGYTF. The CDR3 bases are TGTGCCACCACGATTACGGCTAACTATGGCTACACCTTC.

This rearrangement joins TRBV7-9 to TRBJ2-7, with D possibly being TRBD2 (6 bases). V was pared by 7 bases and J by 5 bases, with 12 bases between. The CDR3 has 12 amino acids. Germline V lookup: CDR1 SEHNR, CDR2 FQNEAQ (reference sequence). The CDR3 protein is CASNSDYNEQYF. The CDR3 nucleotides read TGTGCCAGCAACTCGGACTACAACGAGCAGTACTTC.

The V gene is TRBV3-1 (or the pseudogene TRBV3-2), the J gene TRBJ1-6, with D perhaps TRBD1 (6 bases). V was cut by 3 bases and J by 0 bases, with 12 bases left in between. The CDR3 runs 17 residues. The V gene's germline CDR1 is LGHDT and CDR2 YNNKEL (reference sequence). The CDR3 here is CASSQWTASSYNSPLHF. CDR3 DNA sequence: TGTGCCAGCAGCCAGTGGACAGCGAGCTCCTATAATTCACCCCTCCACTTT.

The rearrangement joins TRBV28 to TRBJ2-3; possible D gene TRBD1, 6 bases. V lost 4 bases to trimming and J lost 5 bases, with 22 bases between them. The CDR3 extends over 17 amino acids. CDR1 is MDHEN, CDR2 SYDVKM, per germline. CDR3 sequence reads: CASSSYRVSGTRDTQYF. CDR3 DNA sequence: TGTGCCAGCAGTTCATACAGGGTTTCGGGGACACGAGATACGCAGTATTTT.

The chain links TRBV5-5 to TRBJ2-7; 10 bases map to TRBD2. The CDR3 runs 16 residues. Germline loops: CDR1 SGHKS, CDR2 YYEKEE (reference sequence). The V segment lost 0 bases and the J segment 7 bases; nucleotides outside the gene matches: 10. Here the CDR3 reads CASSLATGTSAREQYF. CDR3 DNA sequence: TGTGCCAGCAGCTTGGCCACAGGGACTAGCGCCCGGGAGCAGTACTTC. Together with reference TRBV5-5 and TRBJ2-7, the CDR3 gives the full variable domain: DAGVTQSPTHLIKTRGQQVTLRCSPISGHKSVSWYQQVLGQGPQFIFQYYEKEERGRGNFPDRFSARQFPNYSSELNVNALLLGDSALYLCASSLATGTSAREQYFGPGTRLTVT.

The rearrangement uses TRBV7-9 and TRBJ2-7; the D gene is possibly TRBD2 (6 bases). The CDR3 spans 14 residues. Germline assignment: CDR1 SEHNR and CDR2 FQNEAQ (reference sequence). Trimming cost V 6 bases and J 1 base, with 13 bases left between them. In DNA, the CDR3 is TGTGCCAGCAGGGACCTCGGGGGTTCCTACGAGCAGTACTTC. This gives the protein CASRDLGGSYEQYF.

V gene TRBV7-3 combines with J gene TRBJ2-3, with D perhaps TRBD2 (6 bases). The CDR3 sequence is 14 residues long. Trimming took off 5 bases at V and 5 bases at J, with 14 bases between the two ends. Germline V CDR1 and CDR2: SGHTA, FQGTGA. CDR3 nucleotides: TGTGCCAGCAGCGCAAGCGGGCTCGGAGATACGCAGTATTTT. It translates to CASSASGLGDTQYF.

This chain connects TRBV5-1 to TRBJ1-2; perhaps TRBD1 as D (6 bases). Trimming removed 4 bases from V and 1 base from J, with 11 bases in between. This CDR3 region has 14 residues. Germline assignment: CDR1 SGHRS and CDR2 YFSETQ. Here the CDR3 DNA reads TGCGCCAGCAGCCCCGCAGGGGATAACTATGGCTACACCTTC. It encodes CASSPAGDNYGYTF.

The genes are TRBV9 and TRBJ1-2; D possibly corresponds to TRBD1 (6 bases). This CDR3 contains 13 residues. Trimming removed 3 bases at V and 4 bases at J, with 10 bases between. Germline CDR1 and CDR2: SGDLS and YYNGEE. CDR3 bases: TGTGCCAGCAGCGCGGACAGTGCCTATGGCTACACCTTC. Its protein is CASSADSAYGYTF. Drawing the rest from reference TRBV9 and TRBJ1-2, the complete variable domain is DSGVTQTPKHLITATGQRVTLRCSPRSGDLSVYWYQQSLDQGLQFLIQYYNGEERAKGNILERFSAQQFPDLHSELNLSSLELGDSALYFCASSADSAYGYTFGSGTRLTVV.

V and J are TRBV20-1 and TRBJ2-1; D perhaps matches TRBD2 (5 bases). The CDR3 is made up of 14 amino acids. The germline V gene has CDR1 DFQATT and CDR2 SNEGSKA (reference sequence). V dropped 3 bases and J dropped 6 bases, with 15 bases sitting between them. The CDR3 spells CSASLRLRVNEQFF. CDR3 coding DNA: TGCAGTGCTAGTCTCAGGTTGAGGGTCAATGAGCAGTTCTTC.

The rearrangement joins TRBV12-5 to TRBJ2-7; D remains ambiguous. V was clipped by 2 bases and J by 3 bases, with 5 bases between them. This CDR3 spans 12 amino acids. CDR1 and CDR2 from the germline V gene are LGHNT and FRNRAP. The CDR3 protein is CASGLTNYEQYF. The CDR3 bases are TGTGCTAGTGGTTTGACAAACTACGAGCAGTACTTC.

V is TRBV6-4 and J is TRBJ2-3; a possible D gene is TRBD2 (6 bases). V was trimmed by 2 bases and J by 9 bases, leaving 21 bases between them. From germline, CDR1 is MRHNA and CDR2 SNTAGT. CDR3 length: 16 residues. CDR3 sequence (DNA): TGTGCCAGCAGTGACGGGACCCGGGGGTGGGGGGAAACGCAGTATTTT. Its translation: CASSDGTRGWGETQYF.

The rearrangement uses TRBV4-1 and TRBJ2-1; 8 nucleotides agree with TRBD2. V gave up 1 base and J gave up 0 bases; unmatched junction bases: 14. The CDR3 totals 20 residues. Germline V gene data show CDR1 as MGHRA and CDR2 as YSYEKL. The CDR3 bases are TGCGCCAGCAGCCAAGGGGCGGGGGGTTGGTGGGAAATCTCCTACAATGAGCAGTTCTTC. Its protein product is CASSQGAGGWWEISYNEQFF.

The V call is TRBV9, the J call TRBJ1-3; 7 positions match TRBD1. The J segment lost 4 bases and the V segment lost 3 bases, leaving 7 bases of the junction unmatched. CDR1 is SGDLS, CDR2 YYNGEE, per germline. The length of the CDR3 is 15 residues. CDR3 bases: TGTGCCAGCAGCGCCTCAGACAGGGTAGGAAACACCATATATTTT. As protein: CASSASDRVGNTIYF.

The genes are TRBV5-8 and TRBJ1-1; D might be TRBD1 (5 bases). V lost 0 bases and J 4 bases, leaving 13 bases between the germline ends. Germline CDR1 is SGHTS and CDR2 is YDEGEE. This CDR3 is 15 amino acids long. As DNA, the CDR3 is TGTGCCAGCAGCTTGGGACCAGGGTGGGGCACTGAAGCTTTCTTT. It specifies CASSLGPGWGTEAFF. Supplemented by reference TRBV5-8 and TRBJ1-1, the full variable domain reads EAGVTQSPTHLIKTRGQQATLRCSPISGHTSVYWYQQALGLGLQFLLWYDEGEERNRGNFPPRFSGRQFPNYSSELNVNALELEDSALYLCASSLGPGWGTEAFFGQGTRLTVV.

CDR3 loop: CASSLRGYSGYPFSNQPQHF. CDR3 DNA: TGTGCCAGCAGCTTAAGAGGCTACTCGGGTTACCCTTTTAGCAATCAGCCCCAGCATTTT. V usage is TRBV6-2 or TRBV6-3 and J usage is TRBJ1-5, with D hard to call. In germline, CDR1 is MNHEY, CDR2 SVGEGT. V lost 6 bases and J 0 bases, leaving 27 bases between the germline ends. The CDR3 is 20 residues long.